The sequence of this T cell receptor beta chain was determined in a study of CD8 T cells in Susac syndrome. Random hexamers were used to reverse transcribe an amount of roughly 0.5 to 1 ug RNA. MiXCR was run by TCRdb on the immunoSEQ multiplex PCR reads, yielding one entry per CDR3 protein. The data show under 350,000 distinct CDR3 sequences, roughly 94% seen once. Germline V gives CDR1 SGHTA, CDR2 FQGNSA. V lost 1 base, J lost 10 bases, and 19 bases lay in between. The CDR3 has 16 amino acids. Patients with stable or active relapsing-remitting disease, all of them treatment-naive, made up the multiple sclerosis controls.

This sequence joins TRBV7-2 and TRBJ1-4, with D possibly TRBD1 on 6 matching bases. This clonotype was obtained from a human donor with multiple sclerosis. The sample consisted of CD4+ T cells from PBMCs. The CDR3 is CASSLVFGGGGGKLFF. The CDR3 nucleotides are TGTGCCAGCAGCTTAGTGTTCGGAGGCGGGGGCGGAAAACTGTTTTTT.